These T cell receptor beta chains were read from a single sample in a study of blood T cell repertoires in COVID-19. The repertoire was sequenced with immunoSEQ multiplex PCR; TCRdb's copy has only in-frame clones and lacks some. The sample holds a few hundred thousand clones, approximately 86% seen once. Sequenced sample: peripheral blood. These receptor sequences come from a man younger than 30 with active or convalescent COVID-19. CDR3s include the opening cysteine and the closing phenylalanine or tryptophan. A D gene is named only where the DNA matches it firmly. Clone sizes are given selectively: once, few, many, or a class where the clone is expanded.

V gene	D gene	clone size	J gene	CDR3 DNA	CDR3 protein
TRBV11-3	TRBD1	.	TRBJ1-5	TGTGCCAGCAGCTTAGTCAGGGGGACTAATCAGCCCCAGCATTTT	CASSLVRGTNQPQHF
TRBV19	.	.	TRBJ2-3	TGTGCCAGTACGCCCTCCACGGGGGCAGATACGCAGTATTTT	CASTPSTGADTQYF
TRBV6-4	TRBD2	once	TRBJ2-5	TGTGCCAGCAGGGGAATCCCTAGCGGGGCGATCCAAGAGACCCAGTACTTC	CASRGIPSGAIQETQYF
TRBV4-1	TRBD1	.	TRBJ2-7	TGCGCCAGCAGCCATCCGGGACAGGGGGGCCAACCAGTTTTCTACGAGCAGTACTTC	CASSHPGQGGQPVFYEQYF
TRBV6-1	TRBD1	.	TRBJ1-4	TGTGCCAGCAGTGAAAGTGTGGGGACAGCGAATGAAAAACTGTTTTTT	CASSESVGTANEKLFF
TRBV6-5	.	.	TRBJ1-1	TGTGCCAGCGGGGACGGGAGAGGGACTGAAGCTTTCTTT	CASGDGRGTEAFF
TRBV5-5	TRBD2	.	TRBJ2-2	TGTGCCAGCAGTTCTCGGATAGCGGGAGCCGGGGAGCTGTTTTTT	CASSSRIAGAGELFF
TRBV7-9	TRBD2	.	TRBJ2-5	TGTGCCAGCAGCGTTAGCGGGAGTCAAGAGACCCAGTACTTC	CASSVSGSQETQYF
TRBV28	.	.	TRBJ2-1	TGTGCCAGCAGGCTACTCAGGGACTCCTACAATGAGCAGTTCTTC	CASRLLRDSYNEQFF
TRBV6-5	TRBD1	.	TRBJ1-2	TGTGCCAGCAGAGATGCAGGGGGGCACCGGTATGGCTACACCTTC	CASRDAGGHRYGYTF
TRBV24-1	.	.	TRBJ1-5	TGTGCCACCAGTGCGGGGGGTCACAATCAGCCCCAGCATTTT	CATSAGGHNQPQHF
TRBV6-2/TRBV6-3	TRBD1	.	TRBJ1-1	TGTGCCAGCAGCCCGACAGGGGGCTGGACTGAAGCTTTCTTT	CASSPTGGWTEAFF
TRBV6-2/TRBV6-3	TRBD1	.	TRBJ1-2	TGTGCCAGCAGCCAGACCGGACAGGGGGCAAGGGGCTACACCTTC	CASSQTGQGARGYTF
TRBV2	.	.	TRBJ2-1	TGTGCCAGCATCGGGGACTTCTACGCAAATGAGCAGTTCTTC	CASIGDFYANEQFF
TRBV7-2	TRBD1	.	TRBJ1-2	TGTGCCAGCAGCATCCGGGACAGGGAATTTTATGGCTACACCTTC	CASSIRDREFYGYTF
TRBV5-6	TRBD1	.	TRBJ1-1	TGTGCCAGCAGCCTAAGACAGGGAGGAGGGTACACTGAAGCTTTCTTT	CASSLRQGGGYTEAFF
TRBV6-5	.	few	TRBJ2-2	TGTGCCAGCAGTTACTCCAGGGCGAACACCGGGGAGCTGTTTTTT	CASSYSRANTGELFF
TRBV5-1	TRBD2	.	TRBJ2-5	TGCGCCAGCAGCTCAAGCACTAGCGTGGGGGAGACCCAGTACTTC	CASSSSTSVGETQYF
TRBV10-2	.	once	TRBJ2-2	TGCGCCAGCAGTGAAACGGGATCGGGGGAGCTGTTTTTT	CASSETGSGELFF
TRBV6-1	TRBD1	.	TRBJ1-6	TGTGCCAGCAGTGAAAAGACAGGGACTCCGGTTAATTCACCCCTCCACTTT	CASSEKTGTPVNSPLHF
TRBV3-1/TRBV3-2	TRBD1	.	TRBJ1-2	TGTGCCAGCAGCCCACAGGGGGTTTATGGCTACACCTTC	CASSPQGVYGYTF
TRBV27	.	once	TRBJ1-3	TGTGCCAGCCAGAAAAGGGGGGGCGCGAGGGGAAACACCATATATTTT	CASQKRGGARGNTIYF
TRBV6-6	TRBD1	.	TRBJ1-1	TGTGCCAGCAGTTACCCCTCCTCGACAGGGTCTGAAGCTTTCTTT	CASSYPSSTGSEAFF
TRBV5-4	.	.	TRBJ2-5	TGTGCCAGCAGCTTGGACCTCGAGGAGACCCAGTACTTC	CASSLDLEETQYF
TRBV5-6	.	.	TRBJ1-1	TGTGCCAGCAGCTTGGCCGGGGTCCGGAACACTGAAGCTTTCTTT	CASSLAGVRNTEAFF
TRBV7-9	TRBD1	.	TRBJ1-1	TGTGCCGGCTCCGGGACAGGGGACATTGGAGCTTTCTTT	CAGSGTGDIGAFF
TRBV29-1	TRBD1	.	TRBJ1-5	TGCAGCGTTGTAACAGGGGGCGGTCAGCCCCAGCATTTT	CSVVTGGGQPQHF
TRBV20-1	.	.	TRBJ2-7	TGCAGTGCTAGAATTGCGGGGTGGGCTTACTTC	CSARIAGWAYF
TRBV19	.	.	TRBJ2-2	TGTGCCAGTAGTCCGGGGGGCTTGAGAACCGGGGAGCTGTTTTTT	CASSPGGLRTGELFF
TRBV27	TRBD1	.	TRBJ2-1	TGTGCCAGCAGTTCAGGGGGACCATACCAAAAGCAGTTCTTC	CASSSGGPYQKQFF
TRBV7-9	.	once	TRBJ2-7	TGTGCCAGCAGCTTAGGGGGCAAAAACTACGAGCAGTACTTC	CASSLGGKNYEQYF
TRBV3-1/TRBV3-2	TRBD1	few	TRBJ1-2	TGTGCCAGCAGCCAAGACCAAGGGACAGGGGGCTACACCTTC	CASSQDQGTGGYTF
TRBV11-2	.	.	TRBJ2-5	TGTGCCAGCAGCTTATACCCCACCGGAGCAGAGACCCAGTACTTC	CASSLYPTGAETQYF
TRBV5-4	.	.	TRBJ1-2	TGTGCCAGCAGCTTGGACCCAGGGGGCTACACCTTC	CASSLDPGGYTF
TRBV5-1	TRBD1	.	TRBJ1-4	TGCGCCAGCAGCTGGAACAGGGGGCGGACTAATGAAAAACTGTTTTTT	CASSWNRGRTNEKLFF
TRBV15	.	.	TRBJ1-5	TGTGCCACCAACTTAGGACAATATAGCAATCAGCCCCAGCATTTT	CATNLGQYSNQPQHF
TRBV5-1	.	.	TRBJ1-5	TGCGCCAGCAGCTCGACGGGGAGTGGCAATCAGCCCCAGCATTTT	CASSSTGSGNQPQHF
TRBV2	TRBD2	.	TRBJ2-2	TGTGCCAGCAGTAAACTAGCGGGAGGGCCTATGAGCGGGGAGCTGTTTTTT	CASSKLAGGPMSGELFF
TRBV27	.	.	TRBJ1-2	TGTGCCAGCAGTTTATCGGTGGGGGCAGCGGGCTACACCTTC	CASSLSVGAAGYTF
TRBV25-1	TRBD2	.	TRBJ2-1	TGTGCCAGCAGTGAGGGGCTAGCGGGGCCTCCGAATGAGCAGTTCTTC	CASSEGLAGPPNEQFF
TRBV5-5	TRBD1	.	TRBJ1-1	TGTGCCAGCAGACCCGGGGACAGGGGGACTGAAGCTTTCTTT	CASRPGDRGTEAFF
TRBV19	TRBD1	.	TRBJ2-2	TGTGCCAGCGGGACAGGGGGCACCGGGGAGCTGTTTTTT	CASGTGGTGELFF
TRBV11-2	.	few	TRBJ1-1	TGTGCCAGCAGCACTAGTCGGAACACTGAAGCTTTCTTT	CASSTSRNTEAFF
TRBV5-6	TRBD2	.	TRBJ2-3	TGTGCCAGCAGCTTCTCCCCGGGGACTAGCGTTAGCACAGATACGCAGTATTTT	CASSFSPGTSVSTDTQYF
TRBV28	TRBD1	few	TRBJ1-2	TGTGCCAGCAGGAGCTATCCGGGACAGGGGGCCCTCTATGGCTACACCTTC	CASRSYPGQGALYGYTF
TRBV4-1	TRBD2	.	TRBJ2-7	TGCGCCAGCAGCCAGGTAGCGGGGGGGCCTGGAGGCGAGCAGTACTTC	CASSQVAGGPGGEQYF
TRBV5-1	TRBD1	.	TRBJ1-4	TGCGCCAGCAGCTTGTCCCCTCTGAAGGGGGCGGGGGAAAAACTGTTTTTT	CASSLSPLKGAGEKLFF
TRBV28	.	.	TRBJ1-2	TGTGCCAGCAGTCAGGTGGGAGGCTATGGCTACACCTTC	CASSQVGGYGYTF
TRBV4-1	TRBD2	.	TRBJ2-5	TGCGCCAGCAGCCAGATAGCTAGCGGGGGGAACCAAGAGACCCAGTACTTC	CASSQIASGGNQETQYF
TRBV18	TRBD1	.	TRBJ1-4	TGTGCCAGCTCACCTATACTAGGACAGGGCGGCACTAATGAAAAACTGTTTTTT	CASSPILGQGGTNEKLFF